A selection of T cell receptor beta chains follows, all from one sample in a study of PD-L1 blockade in urothelial cancer. Clones were sequenced by immunoSEQ multiplex PCR, and TCRdb holds only the in-frame ones, with some missing. The table lists about 23,000 clones, around 91% of them singletons, with 11% in the top ten. Sequences were derived from PBMCs, sampled around atezolizumab (anti-PD-L1) treatment. These receptors came from a woman aged 60-75 years with urothelial cancer. CDR3s include the opening cysteine and the closing phenylalanine or tryptophan. The order of the fields is J gene, clone size, D gene, V gene, CDR3 protein, CDR3 DNA. The D gene is left open where the match is weak. Size tells how often a clone was seen (once, few, many) or the class of an expanded clone, and some rows leave it out.

TRBJ2-3	-	TRBD2	TRBV7-9	CASSPTLAGVADTQYF	TGTGCCAGCAGCCCCACTTTAGCGGGGGTCGCAGATACGCAGTATTTT
TRBJ2-3	-	TRBD1	TRBV19	CASTGQGADTQYF	TGTGCCAGTACCGGACAGGGCGCAGATACGCAGTATTTT
TRBJ2-2	-	-	TRBV2	CASSPQANTGELFF	TGTGCCAGCAGTCCACAGGCGAACACCGGGGAGCTGTTTTTT
TRBJ2-1	-	-	TRBV10-3	CAIGGLAAREQFF	TGTGCCATCGGCGGATTAGCGGCCCGTGAGCAGTTCTTC
TRBJ2-7	-	-	TRBV27	CASSPQGNYEQYF	TGTGCCAGCAGTCCGCAGGGAAACTACGAGCAGTACTTC
TRBJ2-1	once	-	TRBV7-9	CASSLDPIGSLAYYNEQFF	TGTGCCAGCAGCTTAGACCCGATTGGCTCCCTAGCGTACTACAATGAGCAGTTCTTC
TRBJ1-2	once	-	TRBV15	CATSRDTHGYTF	TGTGCCACCAGCAGAGATACACATGGCTACACCTTC
TRBJ1-2	-	-	TRBV18	CASSPDRNGNYGYTF	TGTGCCAGCTCACCAGACAGGAACGGGAACTATGGCTACACCTTC
TRBJ2-7	-	TRBD2	TRBV9	CASSVGTSGPDEQYF	TGTGCCAGCAGCGTAGGGACTAGCGGGCCTGACGAGCAGTACTTC
TRBJ2-7	-	-	TRBV7-3	CASSPDSRPLYEQYF	TGTGCCAGCAGTCCGGACAGTAGGCCCCTCTACGAGCAGTACTTC
TRBJ2-5	-	-	TRBV2	CASGGEDLRGETQYF	TGTGCCAGCGGCGGAGAGGACCTCCGGGGGGAGACCCAGTACTTC
TRBJ2-3	-	-	TRBV9	CASSVVAAGTDTQYF	TGTGCCAGCAGCGTAGTGGCGGCAGGCACAGATACGCAGTATTTT
TRBJ1-2	-	-	TRBV9	CASSVDGGVNGYTF	TGTGCCAGCAGCGTAGACGGGGGAGTCAATGGCTACACCTTC
TRBJ1-2	once	TRBD1	TRBV7-2	CASSPSMDRDGYTF	TGTGCCAGCAGCCCTTCTATGGACAGGGATGGCTACACCTTC
TRBJ1-5	few	-	TRBV27	CASSESGVRDQPQHF	TGTGCCAGCAGTGAATCAGGGGTGAGAGATCAGCCCCAGCATTTT
TRBJ1-2	once	TRBD1	TRBV10-3	CAISEAGQGDYGYTF	TGTGCCATCAGTGAGGCGGGACAGGGTGACTATGGCTACACCTTC
TRBJ2-7	-	-	TRBV7-8	CASSLAYFAHHYEQYF	TGTGCCAGCAGCTTAGCGTATTTTGCGCACCATTACGAGCAGTACTTC
TRBJ2-1	-	-	TRBV10-3	CAISEDRYNEQFF	TGTGCCATCAGTGAGGACAGATACAATGAGCAGTTCTTC